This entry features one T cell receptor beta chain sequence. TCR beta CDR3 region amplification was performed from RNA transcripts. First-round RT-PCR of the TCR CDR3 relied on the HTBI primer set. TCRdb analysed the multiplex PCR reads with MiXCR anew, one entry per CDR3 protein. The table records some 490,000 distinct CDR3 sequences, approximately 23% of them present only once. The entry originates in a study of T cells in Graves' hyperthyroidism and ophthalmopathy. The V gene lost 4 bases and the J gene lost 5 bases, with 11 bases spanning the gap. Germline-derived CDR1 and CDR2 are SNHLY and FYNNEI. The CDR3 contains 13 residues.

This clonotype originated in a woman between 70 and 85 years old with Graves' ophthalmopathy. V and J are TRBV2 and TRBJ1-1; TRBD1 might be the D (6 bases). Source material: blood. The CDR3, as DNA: TGTGCCAGCAGTGGCTACAGGGAAACTGAAGCTTTCTTT. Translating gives CASSGYRETEAFF.